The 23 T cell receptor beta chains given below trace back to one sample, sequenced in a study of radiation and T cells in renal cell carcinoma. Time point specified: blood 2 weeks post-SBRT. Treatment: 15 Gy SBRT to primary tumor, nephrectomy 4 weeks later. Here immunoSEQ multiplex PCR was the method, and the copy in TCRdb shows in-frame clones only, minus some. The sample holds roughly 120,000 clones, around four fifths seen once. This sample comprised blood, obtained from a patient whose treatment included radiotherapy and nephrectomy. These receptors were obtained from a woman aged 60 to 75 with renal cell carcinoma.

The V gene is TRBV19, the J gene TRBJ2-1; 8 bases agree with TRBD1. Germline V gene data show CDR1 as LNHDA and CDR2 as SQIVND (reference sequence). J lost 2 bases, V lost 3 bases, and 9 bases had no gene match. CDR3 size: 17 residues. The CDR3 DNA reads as TGTGCCAGTAGTATCGAAGTATCGGACAGGGCCTACAATGAGCAGTTCTTC. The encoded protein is CASSIEVSDRAYNEQFF. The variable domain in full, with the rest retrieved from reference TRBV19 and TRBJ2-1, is DGGITQSPKYLFRKEGQNVTLSCEQNLNHDAMYWYRQDPGQGLRLIYYSQIVNDFQKGDIAEGYSVSREKKESFPLTVTSAQKNPTAFYLCASSIEVSDRAYNEQFFGPGTRLTVL.

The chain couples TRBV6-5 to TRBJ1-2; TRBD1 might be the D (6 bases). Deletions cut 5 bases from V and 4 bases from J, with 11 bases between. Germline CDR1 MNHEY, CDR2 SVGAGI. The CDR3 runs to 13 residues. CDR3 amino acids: CASSRGDFYGYTF. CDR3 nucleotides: TGTGCCAGCAGTAGGGGGGATTTCTATGGCTACACCTTC.

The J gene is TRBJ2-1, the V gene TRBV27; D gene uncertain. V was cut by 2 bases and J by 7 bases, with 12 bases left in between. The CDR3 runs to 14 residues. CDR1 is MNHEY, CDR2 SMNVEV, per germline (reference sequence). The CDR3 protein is CASSLVGSRNEQFF. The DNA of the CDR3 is TGTGCCAGCAGTTTAGTAGGTTCTCGGAATGAGCAGTTCTTC.

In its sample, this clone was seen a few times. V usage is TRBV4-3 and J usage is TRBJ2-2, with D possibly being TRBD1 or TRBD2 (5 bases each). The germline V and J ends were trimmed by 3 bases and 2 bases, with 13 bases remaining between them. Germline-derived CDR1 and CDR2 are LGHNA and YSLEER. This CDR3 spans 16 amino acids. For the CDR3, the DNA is TGCGCCAGCAGCCATCCTCCGGGACGAAACACCGGGGAGCTGTTTTTT. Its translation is CASSHPPGRNTGELFF.

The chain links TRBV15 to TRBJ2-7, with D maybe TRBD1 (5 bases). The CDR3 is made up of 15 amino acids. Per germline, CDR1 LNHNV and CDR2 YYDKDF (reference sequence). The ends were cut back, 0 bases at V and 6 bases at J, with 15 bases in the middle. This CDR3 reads CATSRDGARRIEQYF. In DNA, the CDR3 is TGTGCCACCAGCAGAGATGGGGCTAGAAGGATCGAGCAGTACTTC.

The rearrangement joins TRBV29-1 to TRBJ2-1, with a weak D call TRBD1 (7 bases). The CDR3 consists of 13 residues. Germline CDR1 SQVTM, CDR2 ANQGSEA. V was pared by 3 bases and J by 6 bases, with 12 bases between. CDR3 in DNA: TGCAGCGTTGAGTACAGGGGAGGCAATGAGCAGTTCTTC. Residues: CSVEYRGGNEQFF.

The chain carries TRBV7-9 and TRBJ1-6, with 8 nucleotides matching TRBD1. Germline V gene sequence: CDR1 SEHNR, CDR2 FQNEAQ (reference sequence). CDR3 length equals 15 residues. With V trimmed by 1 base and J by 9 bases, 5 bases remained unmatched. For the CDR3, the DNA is TGTGCCAGCAGCTTAGGACAGGGGATAAGTTCACCCCTCCACTTT. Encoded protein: CASSLGQGISSPLHF.

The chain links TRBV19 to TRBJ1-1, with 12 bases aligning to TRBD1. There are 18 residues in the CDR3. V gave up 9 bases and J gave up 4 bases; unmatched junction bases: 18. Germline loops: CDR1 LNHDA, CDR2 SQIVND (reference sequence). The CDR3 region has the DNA TGTGCCAGCCATAATAGTCCAGGGACAGGGGGCTGGGGCACTGAAGCTTTCTTT. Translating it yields CASHNSPGTGGWGTEAFF.

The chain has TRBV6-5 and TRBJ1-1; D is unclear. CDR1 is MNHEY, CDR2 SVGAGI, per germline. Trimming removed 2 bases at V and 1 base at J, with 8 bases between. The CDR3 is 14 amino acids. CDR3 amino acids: CASSYARKNTEAFF. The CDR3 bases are TGTGCCAGCAGTTACGCCAGGAAGAACACTGAAGCTTTCTTT.

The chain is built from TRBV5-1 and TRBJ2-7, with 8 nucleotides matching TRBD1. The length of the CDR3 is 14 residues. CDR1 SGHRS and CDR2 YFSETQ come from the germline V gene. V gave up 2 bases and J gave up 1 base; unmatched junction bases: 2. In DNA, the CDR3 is TGCGCCAGCAGCTTATGGACAGGGTCCTACGAGCAGTACTTC. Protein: CASSLWTGSYEQYF. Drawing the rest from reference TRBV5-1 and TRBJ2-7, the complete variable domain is KAGVTQTPRYLIKTRGQQVTLSCSPISGHRSVSWYQQTPGQGLQFLFEYFSETQRNKGNFPGRFSGRQFSNSRSEMNVSTLELGDSALYLCASSLWTGSYEQYFGPGTRLTVT.

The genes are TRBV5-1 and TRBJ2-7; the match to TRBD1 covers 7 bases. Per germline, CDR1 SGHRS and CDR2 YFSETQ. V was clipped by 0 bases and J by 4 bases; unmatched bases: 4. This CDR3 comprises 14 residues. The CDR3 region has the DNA TGCGCCAGCAGCTTGGACAGGGGATTATACGAGCAGTACTTC. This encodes CASSLDRGLYEQYF.

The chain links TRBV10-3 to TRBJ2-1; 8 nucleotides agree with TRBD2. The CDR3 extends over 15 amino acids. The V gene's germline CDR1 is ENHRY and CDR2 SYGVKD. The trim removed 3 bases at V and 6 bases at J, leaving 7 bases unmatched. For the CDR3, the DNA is TGTGCCATCAGTGATGGGGCGGGAGGTATCAATGAGCAGTTCTTC. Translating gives CAISDGAGGINEQFF.

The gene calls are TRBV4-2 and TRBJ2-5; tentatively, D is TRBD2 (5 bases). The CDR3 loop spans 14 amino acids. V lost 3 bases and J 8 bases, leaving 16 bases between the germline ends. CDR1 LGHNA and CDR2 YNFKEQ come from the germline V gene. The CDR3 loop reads CASSQRASFETQYF. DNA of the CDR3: TGTGCCAGCAGCCAGCGGGCGTCCTTTGAAACCCAGTACTTC.

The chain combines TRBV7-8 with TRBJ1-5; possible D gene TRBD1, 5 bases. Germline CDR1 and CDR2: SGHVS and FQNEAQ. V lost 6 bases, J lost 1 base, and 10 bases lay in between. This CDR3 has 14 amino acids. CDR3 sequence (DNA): TGTGCCAGCAGTTTGGGGCTCAGCAATCAGCCCCAGCATTTT. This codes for CASSLGLSNQPQHF.

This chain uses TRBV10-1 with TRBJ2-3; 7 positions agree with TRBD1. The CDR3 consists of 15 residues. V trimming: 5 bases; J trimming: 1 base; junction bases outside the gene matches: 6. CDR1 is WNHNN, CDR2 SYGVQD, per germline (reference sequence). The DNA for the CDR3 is TGCGCCAGCAGTACCCGGACAGGCGGCACAGATACGCAGTATTTT. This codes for CASSTRTGGTDTQYF.

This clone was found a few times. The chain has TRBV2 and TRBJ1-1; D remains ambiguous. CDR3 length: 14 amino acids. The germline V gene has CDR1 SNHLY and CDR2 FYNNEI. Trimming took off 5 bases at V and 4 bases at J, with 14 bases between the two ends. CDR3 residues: CASSLNRQGTEAFF. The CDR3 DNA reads TGTGCCAGCAGTCTAAACAGACAAGGCACTGAAGCTTTCTTT. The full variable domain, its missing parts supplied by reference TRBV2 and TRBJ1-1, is EPEVTQTPSHQVTQMGQEVILRCVPISNHLYFYWYRQILGQKVEFLVSFYNNEISEKSEIFDDQFSVERPDGSNFTLKIRSTKLEDSAMYFCASSLNRQGTEAFFGQGTRLTVV.

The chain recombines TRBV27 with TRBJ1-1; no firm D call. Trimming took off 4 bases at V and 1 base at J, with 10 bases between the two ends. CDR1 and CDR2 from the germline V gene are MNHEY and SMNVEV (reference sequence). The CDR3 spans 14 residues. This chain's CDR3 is CASSYAWGNTEAFF. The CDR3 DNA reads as TGTGCCAGCAGTTACGCGTGGGGGAACACTGAAGCTTTCTTT.

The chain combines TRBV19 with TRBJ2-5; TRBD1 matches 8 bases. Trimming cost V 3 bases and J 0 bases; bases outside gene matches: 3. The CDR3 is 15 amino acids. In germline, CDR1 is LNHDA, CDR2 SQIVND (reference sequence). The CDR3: CASSMTGAHQETQYF. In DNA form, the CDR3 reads TGTGCCAGTAGTATGACAGGGGCCCACCAAGAGACCCAGTACTTC.

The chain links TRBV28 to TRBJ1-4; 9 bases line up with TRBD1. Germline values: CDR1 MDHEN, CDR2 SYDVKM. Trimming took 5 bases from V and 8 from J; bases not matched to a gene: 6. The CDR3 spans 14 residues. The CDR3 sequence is CASSGRDRVEKLFF. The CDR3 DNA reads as TGTGCCAGCAGTGGACGGGACAGGGTGGAAAAACTGTTTTTT.

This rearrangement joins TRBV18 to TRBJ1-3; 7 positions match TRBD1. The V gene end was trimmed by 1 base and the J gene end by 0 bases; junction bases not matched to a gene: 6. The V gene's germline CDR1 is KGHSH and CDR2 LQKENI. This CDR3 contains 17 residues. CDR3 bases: TGTGCCAGCTCACCACTAACAGGGGAAGGCTCTGGAAACACCATATATTTT. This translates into CASSPLTGEGSGNTIYF.

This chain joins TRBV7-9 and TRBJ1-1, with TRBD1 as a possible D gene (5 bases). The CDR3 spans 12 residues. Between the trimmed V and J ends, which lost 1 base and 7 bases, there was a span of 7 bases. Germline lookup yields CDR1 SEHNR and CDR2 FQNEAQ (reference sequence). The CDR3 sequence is CASSLVTGEAFF. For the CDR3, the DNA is TGTGCCAGCAGCTTAGTAACAGGTGAAGCTTTCTTT. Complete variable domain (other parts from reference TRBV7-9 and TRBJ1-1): DTGVSQNPRHKITKRGQNVTFRCDPISEHNRLYWYRQTLGQGPEFLTYFQNEAQLEKSRLLSDRFSAERPKGSFSTLEIQRTEQGDSAMYLCASSLVTGEAFFGQGTRLTVV.

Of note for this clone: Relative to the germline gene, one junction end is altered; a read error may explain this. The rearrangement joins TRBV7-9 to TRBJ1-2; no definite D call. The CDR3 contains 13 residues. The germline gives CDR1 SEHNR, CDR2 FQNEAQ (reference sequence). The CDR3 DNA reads TGTGCCAGCAGGTTAGCCCCGGGTTATGGCTACACCTTC. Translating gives CASRLAPGYGYTF.

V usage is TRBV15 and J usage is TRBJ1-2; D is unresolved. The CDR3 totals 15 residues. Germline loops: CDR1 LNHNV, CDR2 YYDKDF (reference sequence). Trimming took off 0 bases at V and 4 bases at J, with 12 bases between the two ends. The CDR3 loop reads CATSRDGGRSYGYTF. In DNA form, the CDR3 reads TGTGCCACCAGCAGAGATGGCGGCCGCAGCTATGGCTACACCTTC.